A selection of T cell receptor beta chains follows, all from one sample in a study of blood T cell repertoires in COVID-19. The table came from immunoSEQ multiplex PCR; TCRdb's copy has only in-frame clones and leaves some out. The sample consists of under 200,000 clones, approximately 80% of them appearing once. Source material: peripheral blood. These receptors were obtained from an older woman with acute or convalescent COVID-19. Each CDR3 is given with its conserved first and last residue. D genes are given only for firm matches. Some rows mark clone size as missing; the rest say once, few, many or name a class of expanded clone.

v_call	j_call	d_call	cdr3_length	clone_size	cdr3_aa	cdr3_nt
TRBV29-1	TRBJ2-7	-	11	-	CSVERGKEQYF	TGCAGCGTTGAACGAGGTAAAGAGCAGTACTTC
TRBV7-3	TRBJ2-6	-	18	-	CASSSTGFRSTGANVLTF	TGTGCCAGCAGCTCGACAGGATTTAGAAGCACTGGGGCCAACGTCCTGACTTTC
TRBV11-2	TRBJ1-2	-	13	-	CASSLSTNYGYTF	TGTGCCAGCAGCCTATCGACTAACTATGGCTACACCTTC
TRBV27	TRBJ1-2	-	15	-	CASKRAGVFNDGYTF	TGTGCCAGCAAAAGGGCAGGGGTGTTTAATGATGGCTACACCTTC
TRBV9	TRBJ2-5	TRBD1	14	once	CASSVPGTGETQYF	TGTGCCAGCAGCGTACCGGGGACAGGGGAGACCCAGTACTTC
TRBV6-6	TRBJ1-2	-	12	-	CASRVSDYGYTF	TGTGCCAGCAGGGTCTCGGACTATGGCTACACCTTC
TRBV5-1	TRBJ1-2	TRBD1	15	once	CASSLGTGGAYGYTF	TGCGCCAGCAGCTTGGGGACAGGGGGCGCCTATGGCTACACCTTC
TRBV14	TRBJ2-1	-	15	once	CASSQVGWTGNEQFF	TGTGCCAGCAGCCAAGTCGGGTGGACGGGAAATGAGCAGTTCTTC
TRBV25-1	TRBJ2-1	TRBD2	15	-	CASSDPSGGYNEQFF	TGTGCCAGCAGTGACCCTAGCGGGGGCTACAATGAGCAGTTCTTC
TRBV7-9	TRBJ2-7	TRBD1	16	-	CASSLIPRQGDYEQYF	TGTGCCAGCAGCTTAATCCCGCGACAGGGGGATTACGAGCAGTACTTC
TRBV6-2/TRBV6-3	TRBJ2-1	TRBD2	17	-	CASSTPLTSGGAVEQFF	TGTGCCAGCAGTACCCCCCTTACTAGCGGGGGGGCTGTTGAGCAGTTCTTC
TRBV2	TRBJ1-4	TRBD1	14	once	CASSRDRENEKLFF	TGTGCCAGCAGCCGGGACAGGGAGAATGAAAAACTGTTTTTT
TRBV29-1	TRBJ1-5	-	12	-	CSAGQTNQPQHF	TGCAGCGCAGGACAGACCAATCAGCCCCAGCATTTT
TRBV19	TRBJ2-1	-	14	-	CASSISRTRNEQFF	TGTGCCAGTAGTATTTCACGCACAAGAAATGAGCAGTTCTTC
TRBV7-2	TRBJ1-1	-	15	few	CASSAWTVGITEAFF	TGTGCCAGCAGCGCCTGGACAGTCGGGATCACTGAAGCTTTCTTT
TRBV7-6	TRBJ2-5	TRBD2	17	-	CASSFSPGTSGGETQYF	TGTGCCAGCAGCTTTAGCCCCGGGACTAGCGGGGGGGAGACCCAGTACTTC
TRBV6-5	TRBJ1-1	-	16	-	CASSYSRGVRGTEAFF	TGTGCCAGCAGTTACTCGAGAGGAGTTAGGGGCACTGAAGCTTTCTTT
TRBV9	TRBJ2-1	-	15	-	CASSVEGGSYNEQFF	TGTGCCAGCAGCGTAGAAGGGGGCTCCTACAATGAGCAGTTCTTC
TRBV19	TRBJ2-1	TRBD2	18	-	CASSISTSGGTFINEQFF	TGTGCCAGTAGTATCTCGACTAGCGGGGGGACCTTTATTAATGAGCAGTTCTTC
TRBV7-2	TRBJ2-5	TRBD1	15	-	CASSFLPQGRETQYF	TGTGCCAGCAGCTTCCTTCCACAGGGGAGAGAGACCCAGTACTTC
TRBV12-3/TRBV12-4	TRBJ1-5	-	11	-	CATSSGSVQHF	TGTGCCACCTCGTCCGGGTCGGTCCAGCATTTT
TRBV18	TRBJ2-5	TRBD1	15	-	CASSPQGTGKETQYF	TGTGCCAGCTCACCTCAGGGGACAGGGAAGGAGACCCAGTACTTC
TRBV28	TRBJ2-3	TRBD1	15	-	CASSFDRASTDTQYF	TGTGCCAGCAGTTTCGACAGGGCTAGCACAGATACGCAGTATTTT
TRBV5-4	TRBJ2-5	TRBD1	15	-	CASSNRQGTQETQYF	TGTGCCAGCAGCAATCGACAGGGCACCCAAGAGACCCAGTACTTC
TRBV12-3/TRBV12-4	TRBJ2-7	-	13	-	CASSLGRVREQYF	TGTGCCAGCAGTTTAGGCAGGGTTCGAGAGCAGTACTTC
TRBV4-3	TRBJ1-4	-	16	-	CASSLYPTGGNEKLFF	TGCGCCAGCAGCCTTTACCCGACAGGCGGGAATGAAAAACTGTTTTTT
TRBV11-2	TRBJ1-4	TRBD1	15	-	CASSATPGQGEKLFF	TGTGCCAGCAGCGCTACCCCGGGACAGGGTGAAAAACTGTTTTTT
TRBV18	TRBJ2-5	TRBD1	14	-	CASSPRQGQETQYF	TGTGCCAGCTCACCCCGACAGGGGCAAGAGACCCAGTACTTC
TRBV9	TRBJ2-7	TRBD1	14	-	CASSPGDSPYEQYF	TGTGCCAGCAGCCCAGGGGACAGTCCCTACGAGCAGTACTTC